This entry features one T cell receptor (beta chain) sequence. Sequencing used immunoSEQ multiplex PCR; TCRdb keeps in-frame clones, though not all of them. The sample has fewer than 250,000 clones; approximately 85% are singletons. This record comes from a study of cytomegalovirus exposure and HLA in healthy donors. This CDR3 comprises 16 residues. Germline values: CDR1 PRHDT, CDR2 FYEKMQ (reference sequence). J lost 4 bases, V lost 4 bases, and 5 bases had no gene match. This TCR was sampled from a woman aged 18-29 years in good health and CMV-seronegative. This chain joins TRBV13 and TRBJ2-6, with 9 bases that match TRBD1. The sequenced sample was PBMCs. The CDR3 DNA is TGTGCCAGCAGCTCATGGGACAGGGCCGGGGCCAACGTCCTGACTTTC. Its translation is CASSSWDRAGANVLTF.